The rows below give T cell receptor beta chains drawn from one sample of a study of cytomegalovirus exposure and HLA in healthy donors. Assay: immunoSEQ multiplex PCR; the TCRdb copy retains only in-frame clones and omits some. The sample shows about 190,000 clones, about four fifths of them seen only once. Sequenced sample: PBMCs. The source is a man aged 25-45 years in good health and CMV-seropositive. The CDR3 runs from the conserved cysteine through the conserved F or W. A D gene is named only where the DNA matches it firmly. Clone size is given for some rows only: seen once, a few or many times, or a class if the clone is expanded.

TRBD1,TRBV5-6,-,TRBJ2-3,TGTGCCAGCAGCCGCGACAGGGGGCGTCCGGGATCGCAGTATTTT,CASSRDRGRPGSQYF
-,TRBV7-2,-,TRBJ1-1,TGTGCCAGCAGCTTTATGAGAGTGAACACTGAAGCTTTCTTT,CASSFMRVNTEAFF
-,TRBV7-8,-,TRBJ1-5,TGTGCCAGCAGCACGAGGCCCCTAGTCGACAATCAGCCCCAGCATTTT,CASSTRPLVDNQPQHF
-,TRBV5-4,-,TRBJ1-1,TGTGCCAGCAGCTTAAACCCTAAGGGGGACACTGAAGCTTTCTTT,CASSLNPKGDTEAFF
TRBD1,TRBV7-6,many,TRBJ2-7,TGTGCCAGCAGCTTAACGGGGACAGTAGGCGACGAGCAGTACTTC,CASSLTGTVGDEQYF
TRBD2,TRBV6-6,-,TRBJ2-1,TGTGCCAGCAGTTATTCGGTAGCGGGGTACAATGAGCAGTTCTTC,CASSYSVAGYNEQFF
TRBD1,TRBV7-9,-,TRBJ1-1,TGTGCCAGCAGCTTAGCGGAGGGGGACAGGAATAGGAAAACTGAAGCTTTCTTT,CASSLAEGDRNRKTEAFF
TRBD2,TRBV7-2,-,TRBJ2-5,TGTGCCAGCAGCTTAGTGGGAGGGGAGACCCAGTACTTC,CASSLVGGETQYF
TRBD2,TRBV7-9,-,TRBJ2-7,TGTGCCAGCAGCAACGGGGGGCTAGCGGGCTACGAGCAGTACTTC,CASSNGGLAGYEQYF
TRBD1,TRBV10-3,-,TRBJ2-7,TGTGCCATCAGTGCCAACCGGGACAGAAGGTACGAGCAGTACTTC,CAISANRDRRYEQYF
-,TRBV11-2,-,TRBJ2-1,TGTGCCAGCAGCCCCACCACAGGGACCAATGAGCAGTTCTTC,CASSPTTGTNEQFF
TRBD2,TRBV5-4,few,TRBJ2-7,TGTGCCAGCAGCTTAAGCGGGAGCCCTCTCGAGCAGTACTTC,CASSLSGSPLEQYF
TRBD1,TRBV5-1,-,TRBJ2-2,TGCGCCAGCACCACAGGGGCGAACACCGGGGAGCTGTTTTTT,CASTTGANTGELFF
TRBD2,TRBV4-1,-,TRBJ2-3,TGCGCCAGCAGCCACGCGGGAGGGCCCCGGGGCGCAGATACGCAGTATTTT,CASSHAGGPRGADTQYF
-,TRBV4-3,few,TRBJ1-2,TGCGCCAGCAGCCAAGATCGGGGTAACTATGGCTACACCTTC,CASSQDRGNYGYTF
-,TRBV7-2,-,TRBJ1-3,TGTGCCAGCAGCTTTACGACAAGCACTGGAAACACCATATATTTT,CASSFTTSTGNTIYF
-,TRBV6-5,few,TRBJ1-2,TGTGCCAGCATGCCGCTGGAGGGACCCAACTATGGCTACACCTTC,CASMPLEGPNYGYTF
-,TRBV30,-,TRBJ1-3,TGTGCCTGGAGTGTAGGGGCCCTCTCTGGAAACACCATATATTTT,CAWSVGALSGNTIYF
TRBD1,TRBV30,-,TRBJ2-7,TGTGCCTGGGGGGACCCTGGGACAGGGGTGGACGAGCAGTACTTC,CAWGDPGTGVDEQYF
-,TRBV5-6,-,TRBJ2-1,TGTGCCAGCGGCCTGGGGGGCACCGATGAGCAGTTCTTC,CASGLGGTDEQFF
TRBD2,TRBV4-3,-,TRBJ2-7,TGCGCCAGCAGCCGTGGGACTAGCGGGCACTACGAGCAGTACTTC,CASSRGTSGHYEQYF
-,TRBV6-1,-,TRBJ1-5,TGTGCCGGGGGGGGAGGACAGCCCCAGCATTTT,CAGGGGQPQHF
TRBD1,TRBV6-6,-,TRBJ1-6,TGTGCCAGCAGTTACGAGGACAGGGTGGGTTCACCCCTCCACTTT,CASSYEDRVGSPLHF
TRBD1,TRBV7-2,-,TRBJ2-1,TGTGCCAGCAGCCCTGGACAGGGCTCCTACAATGAGCAGTTCTTC,CASSPGQGSYNEQFF
-,TRBV10-3,-,TRBJ2-2,TGTGCCATCAGCATAGAAGAGTCCGGGGAGCTGTTTTTT,CAISIEESGELFF
-,TRBV29-1,-,TRBJ1-2,TGCAGCGTTTCCCTTCTGGAGGCTAACTATGGCTACACCTTC,CSVSLLEANYGYTF
-,TRBV7-3,-,TRBJ2-1,TGTGCCAGCAGCTTAACTGGGGCAGGGGAGCAGTTCTTC,CASSLTGAGEQFF
-,TRBV19,-,TRBJ2-2,TGTGCCACGTCCCCCAGGGTCCCCGGGGAGCTGTTTTTT,CATSPRVPGELFF
-,TRBV7-6,-,TRBJ2-7,TGTGCCAGCAGCCGCGGGGTTAGCTCCTACGAGCAGTACTTC,CASSRGVSSYEQYF
-,TRBV9,-,TRBJ2-1,TGTGCCAGCAGCGTAGTTATGGAGGACGGTGAGCAGTTCTTC,CASSVVMEDGEQFF
TRBD2,TRBV25-1,-,TRBJ2-3,TGTGCCAGCAGTGAATATCTAGCGGGGTCCACGGATACGCAGTATTTT,CASSEYLAGSTDTQYF